This T cell receptor (beta chain) originates from a study of a mutant IDH1 vaccine in newly diagnosed glioma. This clone has more than one count but fewer than ten. Antigen specificity is unknown. The V gene's germline CDR1 is ENHRY and CDR2 SYGVKD. This CDR3 has 14 residues. V was trimmed by 2 bases and J by 7 bases, leaving 14 bases between them. TCRdb's copy holds only in-frame clones and misses some; the assay was immunoSEQ multiplex PCR. The sample comprises some 130,000 clones, roughly 77% of which are singletons, and about 5.5% rests with the top ten. This sample's time point: week 11, during vaccination. It was 300 ug of mutant IDH1 20-mer peptide that made up each vaccine dose, given with topical imiquimod.

The gene calls are TRBV10-3 and TRBJ1-2; the D gene is possibly TRBD1 (5 bases). This clonotype was sampled from a man aged 40-55 years with glioma. Sequencing was performed on PBMCs, taken from a glioma patient whose treatment included an IDH1 peptide vaccine. CDR3: CAISEPRGVGGYTF. In DNA form, the CDR3 reads TGTGCCATCAGTGAGCCCCGGGGGGTCGGTGGCTACACCTTC.